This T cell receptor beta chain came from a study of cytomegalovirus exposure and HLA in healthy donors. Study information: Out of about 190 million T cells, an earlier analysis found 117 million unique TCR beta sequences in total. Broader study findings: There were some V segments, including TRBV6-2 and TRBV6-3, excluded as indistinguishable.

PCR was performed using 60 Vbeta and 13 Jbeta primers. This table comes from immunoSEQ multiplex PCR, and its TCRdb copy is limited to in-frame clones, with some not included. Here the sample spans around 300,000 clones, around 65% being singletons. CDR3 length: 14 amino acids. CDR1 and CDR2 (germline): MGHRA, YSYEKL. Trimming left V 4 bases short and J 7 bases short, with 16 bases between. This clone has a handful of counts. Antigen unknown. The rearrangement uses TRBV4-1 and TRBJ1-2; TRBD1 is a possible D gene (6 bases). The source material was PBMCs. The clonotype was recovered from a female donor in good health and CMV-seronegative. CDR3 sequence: CASSLDRFTGGYTF. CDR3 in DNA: TGCGCCAGCAGCCTCGACAGGTTTACAGGTGGCTACACCTTC.